The 17 T cell receptor beta chains listed next were all sequenced from one sample in a study of control samples from healthy donors and cancer patients. Produced via immunoSEQ multiplex PCR; TCRdb's table is partial and in-frame only. The repertoire holds 50,000 to 75,000 clones, with around 85% as singletons. The sequenced material came from blood. These TCRs come from a man aged 40-55 years in good health.

This rearrangement joins TRBV2 to TRBJ2-3; 10 bases line up with TRBD1. With 7 bases clipped from V and 5 bases from J, the junction kept 9 bases outside the gene matches. Per the germline V gene, CDR1 is SNHLY and CDR2 is FYNNEI. The CDR3 has 15 residues. CDR3 nucleotide sequence: TGTGCCAGCAATAAAGGACAGGGGGATGTAGATACGCAGTATTTT. Translating gives CASNKGQGDVDTQYF.

This chain links TRBV20-1 with TRBJ1-1; D remains ambiguous. CDR3 length: 11 residues. The germline V and J ends were trimmed by 5 bases and 6 bases, with 10 bases remaining between them. CDR1 is DFQATT and CDR2 is SNEGSKA in the germline V gene (reference sequence). The CDR3 DNA is TGCAGTGCTGCCTGGGTCGCTGAAGCTTTCTTT. The encoded protein is CSAAWVAEAFF.

The chain recombines TRBV19 with TRBJ1-5; 7 bases map to TRBD1. In germline, CDR1 is LNHDA, CDR2 SQIVND (reference sequence). J was trimmed by 4 bases and V by 9 bases; bases with no gene match: 9. The CDR3 sequence is 14 residues long. The CDR3 bases are TGTGCCAGCGCAGGGGGGGTCTATAATCAGCCCCAGCATTTT. Its protein is CASAGGVYNQPQHF.

This rearrangement joins TRBV9 to TRBJ2-5, with 8 bases fitting TRBD2. This CDR3 has 15 residues. Germline V CDR1 and CDR2: SGDLS, YYNGEE. The V and J ends lost 4 bases and 1 base, in that order; junction bases with no gene match: 6. CDR3 coding DNA: TGTGCCAGCAGCATTAACGGGGGGGCCCAAGAGACCCAGTACTTC. Amino acids: CASSINGGAQETQYF.

This chain connects TRBV24-1 to TRBJ2-1; a weak D match, TRBD1 (5 bases). This CDR3 has 15 residues. From germline, CDR1 is KGHDR and CDR2 SFDVKD. Trimming removed 3 bases from V and 0 bases from J, with 8 bases in between. CDR3 residues: CATSDGASSYNEQFF. CDR3 DNA sequence: TGTGCCACCAGTGATGGGGCCAGCTCCTACAATGAGCAGTTCTTC.

This clone was recorded a few times. The chain has TRBV6-5 and TRBJ1-5; the D gene is possibly TRBD1 (6 bases). CDR1 is MNHEY and CDR2 is SVGAGI in the germline V gene. CDR3 size: 15 residues. V lost 5 bases, J lost 3 bases, and 14 bases lay in between. For the CDR3, the DNA is TGTGCCAGCAGTCGGACAGCGAACAACAATCAGCCCCAGCATTTT. Encoded protein: CASSRTANNNQPQHF.

This chain joins TRBV18 and TRBJ2-3, with 8 bases fitting TRBD1. The germline V gene has CDR1 KGHSH and CDR2 LQKENI. V was pared by 2 bases and J by 2 bases, with 6 bases of the junction left unmatched. The CDR3 runs 16 residues. The CDR3 protein is CASSPSTGGPTDTQYF. In DNA, the CDR3 is TGTGCCAGCTCACCAAGCACAGGGGGTCCCACAGATACGCAGTATTTT.

CDR3 nucleotides: TGTGCCAGCAGCCCGGGAGGACAAGGTAGCAATCAGCCCCAGCATTTT. Translated: CASSPGGQGSNQPQHF. This chain uses TRBV11-1 with TRBJ1-5; D may be TRBD1 (5 bases). Germline V gene sequence: CDR1 SGHAT, CDR2 FQDESV (reference sequence). The CDR3 is made up of 16 amino acids. Trimming pared 5 bases from V and 0 bases from J, leaving 14 bases between.

The chain carries TRBV7-6 and TRBJ1-2; D call uncertain. CDR1 and CDR2 from the germline V gene are SGHVS and FNYEAQ. V was shortened by 10 bases and J by 8 bases, with 11 bases between the two germline ends. This CDR3 is built from 10 residues. CDR3 coding DNA: TGTGCCACCGAGCGGCGGGGCTACACCTTC. Its translation: CATERRGYTF.

V gene TRBV19 combines with J gene TRBJ1-4; D is uncertain. V was pared by 4 bases and J by 8 bases, with 8 bases between. The CDR3 loop spans 12 amino acids. Germline CDR1 and CDR2: LNHDA and SQIVND (reference sequence). The CDR3 bases are TGTGCCAGTAGTACGTCAAGGGAAAAACTGTTTTTT. The encoded protein is CASSTSREKLFF.

About this clone: The sample holds other DNA sequences that translate to the same CDR3. CDR3 DNA sequence: TGTGCCAGCAGCCAGGACAGGGGTCTCCCCGGGGAGCTGTTTTTT. This translates into CASSQDRGLPGELFF. The V and J genes are TRBV3-1 (or the pseudogene TRBV3-2) and TRBJ2-2; the match to TRBD1 covers 9 bases. Trimming removed 3 bases from V and 6 bases from J; junction bases left unmatched: 5. Germline assignment: CDR1 LGHDT and CDR2 YNNKEL (reference sequence). The CDR3 spans 15 residues.

This chain links TRBV5-1 with TRBJ2-5, with unresolved D. The germline gives CDR1 SGHRS, CDR2 YFSETQ. There are 11 residues in the CDR3. V lost 2 bases, J lost 1 base, and 0 bases lay in between. This chain's CDR3 is CASSFQETQYF. Written as DNA, the CDR3 is TGCGCCAGCAGCTTCCAAGAGACCCAGTACTTC.

This rearrangement joins TRBV15 to TRBJ2-2; no clear D gene. V was pared by 1 base and J by 0 bases, with 3 bases between. Germline V lookup: CDR1 LNHNV, CDR2 YYDKDF (reference sequence). The CDR3 loop spans 14 amino acids. The CDR3 DNA sequence: TGTGCCACCAGCAGAGCGCCGAACACCGGGGAGCTGTTTTTT. It encodes CATSRAPNTGELFF.

The J gene is TRBJ2-6, the V gene TRBV7-2, with 12 bases fitting TRBD1. Germline V CDR1 and CDR2: SGHTA, FQGNSA. The CDR3 is 19 amino acids. Unmatched junction bases numbered 7, after V lost 3 bases and J lost 1 base. This CDR3 is CASSLGWGQGASGANVLTF. DNA of the CDR3: TGTGCCAGCAGCTTGGGGTGGGGACAGGGGGCTTCTGGGGCCAACGTCCTGACTTTC.

Concerning this clone itself: Different DNA sequences within this sample yield the same CDR3. The chain is built from TRBV4-2 and TRBJ2-2; D is unclear. V was shortened by 0 bases and J by 3 bases, with 8 bases between the two germline ends. This CDR3 has 15 residues. Germline V gene data show CDR1 as LGHNA and CDR2 as YNFKEQ. CDR3 sequence: CASSQDQPDTGELFF. The CDR3 DNA is TGTGCCAGCAGCCAAGATCAGCCCGACACCGGGGAGCTGTTTTTT.

In DNA, the CDR3 is TGCGCCAGCAGCAGATCGACTAGCGGGAGTCCCACAGATACGCAGTATTTT. This sequence encodes CASSRSTSGSPTDTQYF. This chain links TRBV4-3 with TRBJ2-3; 12 nucleotides align to TRBD2. J lost 2 bases, V lost 5 bases, and 8 bases had no gene match. CDR1 and CDR2 from the germline V gene are LGHNA and YSLEER. CDR3 length equals 17 residues.

The table lists this clone with a count of one. The V and J genes are TRBV9 and TRBJ2-1, with D possibly being TRBD2 (5 bases). V was pared by 2 bases and J by 0 bases, with 9 bases between. The CDR3 consists of 15 residues. Germline lookup yields CDR1 SGDLS and CDR2 YYNGEE. CDR3 bases: TGTGCCAGCAGCGTCGCCGGAGGCTCCTACAATGAGCAGTTCTTC. Protein: CASSVAGGSYNEQFF.